This T cell receptor (beta chain) was documented in a study of shared clonotypes between healthy human individuals. A note on this clone: Its antigen is not identified. Within the sample, other DNA sequences also encode this same CDR3.

Adult Caucasians living in Nashville, Tennessee made up all of the donors. Notes on the study in general: Few donors restricted represented genetic and exposure-history diversity. At large depth, rarefaction still showed sorted-subset sequencing to be incomplete.

The germline CDR1 and CDR2 sequences are SGHTA and FQGNSA. The CDR3 runs to 16 residues. After removal of 1 base from V and 0 bases from J, the junction contained 4 bases not matched to a gene. Methods used by the authors: Because ImmunoSEQ provided only junction sequences with no quality scores, the filtering differed. Sequenced by immunoSEQ multiplex PCR; TCRdb stores in-frame clones only, minus some. D and trimming come from the DNA, and the V and J calls and clone size come from that table. This repertoire shows 2 million to 2.5 million clones, approximately 96% found once; its top ten account for about 0.13%.

This clonotype was obtained from a young man in good health. The V call is TRBV7-2, the J call TRBJ2-7; 9 bases line up with TRBD2. The source material was naive CD4+ T cells sorted from blood. The subset: CD45RA+ positively selected. In nucleotides, the CDR3 is TGTGCCAGCAGCTTAGTGAGCGGGGGGAGCTCCTACGAGCAGTACTTC. This gives the protein CASSLVSGGSSYEQYF.